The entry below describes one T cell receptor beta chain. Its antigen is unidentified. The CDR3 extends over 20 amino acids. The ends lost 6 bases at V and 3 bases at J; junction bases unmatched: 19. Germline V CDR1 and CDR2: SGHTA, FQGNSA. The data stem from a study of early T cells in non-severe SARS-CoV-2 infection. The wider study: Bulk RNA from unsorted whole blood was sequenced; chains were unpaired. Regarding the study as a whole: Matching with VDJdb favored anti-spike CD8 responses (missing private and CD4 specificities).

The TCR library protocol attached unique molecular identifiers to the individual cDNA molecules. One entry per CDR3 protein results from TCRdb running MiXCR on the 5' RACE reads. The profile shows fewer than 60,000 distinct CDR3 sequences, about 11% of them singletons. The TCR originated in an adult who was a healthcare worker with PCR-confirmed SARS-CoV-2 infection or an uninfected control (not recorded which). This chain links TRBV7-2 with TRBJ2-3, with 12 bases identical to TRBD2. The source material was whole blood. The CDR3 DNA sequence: TGTGCCAGCAGACCAACCGCCGGGCTAGCGGGGGGGACTTTTACAGATACGCAGTATTTT. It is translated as CASRPTAGLAGGTFTDTQYF. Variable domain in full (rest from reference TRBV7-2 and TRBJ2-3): GAGVSQSPSNKVTEKGKDVELRCDPISGHTALYWYRQSLGQGLEFLIYFQGNSAPDKSGLPSDRFSAERTGGSVSTLTIQRTQQEDSAVYLCASRPTAGLAGGTFTDTQYFGPGTRLTVL.